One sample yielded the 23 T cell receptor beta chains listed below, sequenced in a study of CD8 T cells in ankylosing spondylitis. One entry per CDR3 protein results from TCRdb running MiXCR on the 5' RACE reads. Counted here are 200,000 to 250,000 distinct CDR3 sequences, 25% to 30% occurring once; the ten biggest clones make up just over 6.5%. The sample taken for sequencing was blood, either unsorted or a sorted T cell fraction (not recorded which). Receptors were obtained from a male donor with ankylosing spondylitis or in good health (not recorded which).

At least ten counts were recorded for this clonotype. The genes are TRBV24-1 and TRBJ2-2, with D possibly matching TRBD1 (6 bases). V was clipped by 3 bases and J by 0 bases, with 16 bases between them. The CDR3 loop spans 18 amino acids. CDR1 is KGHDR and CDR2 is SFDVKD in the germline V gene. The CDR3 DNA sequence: TGTGCCACCAGTGATATCCAGGATGGACAGACGAACACCGGGGAGCTGTTTTTT. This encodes CATSDIQDGQTNTGELFF.

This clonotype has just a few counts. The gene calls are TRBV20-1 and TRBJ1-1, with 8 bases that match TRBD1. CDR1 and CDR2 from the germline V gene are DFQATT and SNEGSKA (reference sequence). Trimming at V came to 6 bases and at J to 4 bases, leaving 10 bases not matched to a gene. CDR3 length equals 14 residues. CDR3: CSAPKRQGPTEAFF. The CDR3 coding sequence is TGCAGTGCCCCTAAAAGACAGGGGCCCACTGAAGCTTTCTTT.

The CDR3 nucleotides read TGCAGCGTTGTCGGGTCCGGCAGTATGGAGACCCAGTACTTC. This encodes CSVVGSGSMETQYF. V and J are TRBV29-1 and TRBJ2-5; D is uncertain. V was trimmed by 4 bases and J by 5 bases, leaving 17 bases between them. CDR3 length: 14 residues. Germline lookup yields CDR1 SQVTM and CDR2 ANQGSEA.

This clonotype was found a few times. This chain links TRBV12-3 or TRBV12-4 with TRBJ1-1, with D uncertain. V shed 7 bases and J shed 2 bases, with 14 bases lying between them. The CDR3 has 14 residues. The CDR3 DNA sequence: TGTGCCAGCACCCCGGTACGAGGTAACACTGAAGCTTTCTTT. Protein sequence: CASTPVRGNTEAFF.

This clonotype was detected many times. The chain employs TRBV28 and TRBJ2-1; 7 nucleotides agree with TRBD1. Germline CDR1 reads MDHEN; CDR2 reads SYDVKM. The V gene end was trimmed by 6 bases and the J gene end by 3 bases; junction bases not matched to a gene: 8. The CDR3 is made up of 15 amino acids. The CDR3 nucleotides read TGTGCCAGCAGCCACAGGGGACCCCTCTACAATGAGCAGTTCTTC. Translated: CASSHRGPLYNEQFF. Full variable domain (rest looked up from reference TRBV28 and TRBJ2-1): DVKVTQSSRYLVKRTGEKVFLECVQDMDHENMFWYRQDPGLGLRLIYFSYDVKMKEKGDIPEGYSVSREKKERFSLILESASTNQTSMYLCASSHRGPLYNEQFFGPGTRLTVL.

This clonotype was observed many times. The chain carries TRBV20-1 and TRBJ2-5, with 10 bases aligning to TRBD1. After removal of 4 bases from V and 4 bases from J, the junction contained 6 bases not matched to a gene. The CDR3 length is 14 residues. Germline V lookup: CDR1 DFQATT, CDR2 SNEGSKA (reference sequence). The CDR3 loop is CSAKRTGGGETQYF. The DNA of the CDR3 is TGCAGTGCTAAGCGGACAGGGGGAGGAGAGACCCAGTACTTC.

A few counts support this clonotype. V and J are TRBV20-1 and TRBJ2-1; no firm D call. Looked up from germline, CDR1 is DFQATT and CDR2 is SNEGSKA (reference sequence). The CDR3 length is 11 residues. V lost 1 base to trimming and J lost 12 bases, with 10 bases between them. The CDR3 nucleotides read TGCAGTGCTAGAGTGCCTACGGGGCAGTTCTTC. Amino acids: CSARVPTGQFF.

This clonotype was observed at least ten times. CDR3 sequence: CASSLGGRWSSQYF. The DNA of the CDR3 is TGTGCCAGCAGTTTGGGCGGGAGGTGGTCATCCCAGTACTTC. V gene TRBV28 combines with J gene TRBJ2-5; 8 bases map to TRBD2. After removal of 3 bases from V and 9 bases from J, the junction contained 9 bases not matched to a gene. CDR3 length: 14 residues. The germline V gene has CDR1 MDHEN and CDR2 SYDVKM.

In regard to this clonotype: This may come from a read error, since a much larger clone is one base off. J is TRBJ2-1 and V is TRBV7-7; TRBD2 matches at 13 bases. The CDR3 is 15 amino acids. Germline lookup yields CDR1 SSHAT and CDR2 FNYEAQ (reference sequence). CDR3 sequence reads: CASSLGTSGKNEPFF. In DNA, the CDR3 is TGTGCTAGCAGCCTTGGGACTAGCGGGAAGAATGAGCCGTTCTTC.

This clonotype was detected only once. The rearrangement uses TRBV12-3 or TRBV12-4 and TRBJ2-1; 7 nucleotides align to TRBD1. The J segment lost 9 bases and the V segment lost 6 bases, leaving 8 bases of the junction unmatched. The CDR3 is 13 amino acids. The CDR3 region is CASRFLQGSEQFF. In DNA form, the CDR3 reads TGTGCCAGCAGGTTCCTACAGGGGAGTGAGCAGTTCTTC.

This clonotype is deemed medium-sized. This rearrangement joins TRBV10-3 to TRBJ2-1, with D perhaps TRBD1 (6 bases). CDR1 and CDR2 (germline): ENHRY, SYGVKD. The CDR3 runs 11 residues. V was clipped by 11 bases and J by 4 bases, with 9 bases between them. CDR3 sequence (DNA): TGTGCCGTAACAGGGTACAATGAGCAGTTCTTC. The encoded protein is CAVTGYNEQFF.

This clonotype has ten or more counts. The CDR3 region has the DNA TGTGCCAGCAGCCAAGTTTCAGCCGGGGAGCTGTTTTTT. As protein: CASSQVSAGELFF. This rearrangement joins TRBV3-1 to TRBJ2-2, with D unresolved. With 1 base removed from V and 6 bases from J, the gap between germline ends came to 6 bases. Looked up from germline, CDR1 is LGHDT and CDR2 is YNNKEL (reference sequence). There are 13 residues in the CDR3.

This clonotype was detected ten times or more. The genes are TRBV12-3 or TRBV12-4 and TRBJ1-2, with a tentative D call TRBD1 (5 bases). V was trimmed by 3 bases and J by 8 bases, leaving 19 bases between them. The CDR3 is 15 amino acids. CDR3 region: CASSLAAGILEGYTF. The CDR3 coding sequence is TGTGCCAGCAGTTTGGCGGCAGGGATCTTGGAGGGCTACACCTTC.

The chain's CDR3 is CASSQGTGAHNQPQHF. The CDR3 DNA reads TGCGCCAGCAGCCAAGGGACAGGGGCGCACAATCAGCCCCAGCATTTT. The V gene is TRBV4-1, the J gene TRBJ1-5; 9 positions match TRBD1. This CDR3 is 16 amino acids long. Germline V gene data show CDR1 as MGHRA and CDR2 as YSYEKL. Trimming removed 1 base from V and 3 bases from J; junction bases left unmatched: 4.

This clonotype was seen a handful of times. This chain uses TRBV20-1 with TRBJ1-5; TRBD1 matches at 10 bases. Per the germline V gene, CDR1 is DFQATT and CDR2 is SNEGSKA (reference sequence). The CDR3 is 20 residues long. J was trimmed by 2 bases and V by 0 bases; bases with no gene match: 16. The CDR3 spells CSARDFYGTGDNVRNQPQHF. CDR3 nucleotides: TGCAGTGCTAGAGATTTTTATGGGACAGGGGATAATGTACGCAATCAGCCCCAGCATTTT.

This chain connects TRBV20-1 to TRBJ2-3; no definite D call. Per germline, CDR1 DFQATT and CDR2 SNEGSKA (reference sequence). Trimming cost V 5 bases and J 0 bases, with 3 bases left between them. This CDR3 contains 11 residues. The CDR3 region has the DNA TGCAGTGCTCCCAGCACAGATACGCAGTATTTT. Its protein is CSAPSTDTQYF.

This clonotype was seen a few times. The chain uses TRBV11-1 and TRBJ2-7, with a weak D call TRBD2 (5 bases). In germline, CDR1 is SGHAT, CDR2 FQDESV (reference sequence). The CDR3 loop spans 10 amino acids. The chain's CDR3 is CAIGEREQYF. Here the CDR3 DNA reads TGTGCGATCGGGGAGCGAGAGCAGTACTTC.

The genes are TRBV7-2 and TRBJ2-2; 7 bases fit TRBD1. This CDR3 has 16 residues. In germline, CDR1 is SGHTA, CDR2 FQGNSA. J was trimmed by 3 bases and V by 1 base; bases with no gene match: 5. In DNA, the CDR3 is TGTGCCAGCAGCTTAGACTCGGGACAGCACACCGGGGAGCTGTTTTTT. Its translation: CASSLDSGQHTGELFF.

The CDR3 spells CASSQEPRREQFF. The CDR3 nucleotides are TGCGCCAGCAGCCAAGAGCCCCGACGCGAGCAGTTCTTC. This chain joins TRBV4-1 and TRBJ2-1; D gene unclear. Looked up from germline, CDR1 is MGHRA and CDR2 is YSYEKL. Trimming removed 0 bases from V and 10 bases from J, with 10 bases in between. This CDR3 is 13 amino acids long.

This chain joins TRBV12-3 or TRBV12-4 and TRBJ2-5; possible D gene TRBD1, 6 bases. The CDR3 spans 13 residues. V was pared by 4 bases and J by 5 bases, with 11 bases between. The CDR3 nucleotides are TGTGCCAGCAGTTATACAGGGTTTGAGACCCAGTACTTC. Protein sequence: CASSYTGFETQYF.

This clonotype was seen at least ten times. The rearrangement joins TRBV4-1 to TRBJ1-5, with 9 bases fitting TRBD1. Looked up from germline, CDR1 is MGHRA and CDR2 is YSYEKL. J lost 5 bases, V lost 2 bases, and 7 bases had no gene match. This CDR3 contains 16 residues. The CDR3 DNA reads TGCGCCAGCAGCCAATTCATGACAGGGGGAGATCAGCCCCAGCATTTT. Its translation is CASSQFMTGGDQPQHF.

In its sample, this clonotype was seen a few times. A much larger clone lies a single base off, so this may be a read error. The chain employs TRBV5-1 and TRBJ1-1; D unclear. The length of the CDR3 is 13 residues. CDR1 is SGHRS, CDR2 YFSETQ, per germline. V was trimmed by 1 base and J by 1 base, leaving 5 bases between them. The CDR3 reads CASSLTENTEAFF. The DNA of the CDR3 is TGCGCCAGCAGCTTGACAGAGAACACTGAAGCTTTCTTT.

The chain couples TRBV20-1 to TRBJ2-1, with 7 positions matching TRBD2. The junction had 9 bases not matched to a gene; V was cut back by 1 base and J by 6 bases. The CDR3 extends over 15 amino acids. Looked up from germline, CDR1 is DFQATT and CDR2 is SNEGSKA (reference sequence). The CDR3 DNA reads TGCAGTGCTAGAGGGGGAGGGAGGGTTAGCAATGAGCAGTTCTTC. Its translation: CSARGGGRVSNEQFF.